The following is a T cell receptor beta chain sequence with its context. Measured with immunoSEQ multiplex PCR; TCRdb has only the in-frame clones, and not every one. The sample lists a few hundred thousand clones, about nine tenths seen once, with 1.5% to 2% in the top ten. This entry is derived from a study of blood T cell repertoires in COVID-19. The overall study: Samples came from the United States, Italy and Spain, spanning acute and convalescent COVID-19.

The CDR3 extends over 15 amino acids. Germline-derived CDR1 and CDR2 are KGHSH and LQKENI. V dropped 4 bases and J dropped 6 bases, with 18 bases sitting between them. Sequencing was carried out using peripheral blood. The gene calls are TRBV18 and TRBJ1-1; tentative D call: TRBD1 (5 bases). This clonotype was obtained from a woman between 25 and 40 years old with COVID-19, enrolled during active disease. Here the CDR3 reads CASSRSFGGIAEAFF. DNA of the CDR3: TGTGCCAGCTCACGCTCGTTCGGGGGTATCGCTGAAGCTTTCTTT.